This T cell receptor (beta chain) derives from a study of monozygotic twins with inflammatory bowel disease. The V gene's germline CDR1 is SGHNT and CDR2 YYREEE (reference sequence). This CDR3 contains 15 residues. During cDNA synthesis, UMIs that each contained a 6-nucleotide sample barcode were added by means of template switching. TCRdb re-analyzed the 5' RACE reads; it lists each CDR3 protein once, without DNA. The table counts about 300,000 distinct CDR3 sequences; roughly 5.8% lies in the top ten. Overall study results and limits: Fewer clonotypes were shared with others by IBD patients than by healthy twins, especially with disease activity. IBD patients carried less diverse TCRbeta repertoires (inverse Simpson) than healthy co-twins. Whether twins were concordant or discordant made no difference to repertoire similarity, possibly from limited power.

Points on this clonotype: Its target is unknown.

This receptor was identified in a human donor with ulcerative colitis or Crohn's disease, or a healthy co-twin of an affected twin (not recorded which). The V gene is TRBV5-4, the J gene TRBJ2-1; the TRBD1 assignment by TCRdb is unverifiable without DNA. Sequencing was performed on blood. The CDR3: CASSLDWGGLNEQFF.